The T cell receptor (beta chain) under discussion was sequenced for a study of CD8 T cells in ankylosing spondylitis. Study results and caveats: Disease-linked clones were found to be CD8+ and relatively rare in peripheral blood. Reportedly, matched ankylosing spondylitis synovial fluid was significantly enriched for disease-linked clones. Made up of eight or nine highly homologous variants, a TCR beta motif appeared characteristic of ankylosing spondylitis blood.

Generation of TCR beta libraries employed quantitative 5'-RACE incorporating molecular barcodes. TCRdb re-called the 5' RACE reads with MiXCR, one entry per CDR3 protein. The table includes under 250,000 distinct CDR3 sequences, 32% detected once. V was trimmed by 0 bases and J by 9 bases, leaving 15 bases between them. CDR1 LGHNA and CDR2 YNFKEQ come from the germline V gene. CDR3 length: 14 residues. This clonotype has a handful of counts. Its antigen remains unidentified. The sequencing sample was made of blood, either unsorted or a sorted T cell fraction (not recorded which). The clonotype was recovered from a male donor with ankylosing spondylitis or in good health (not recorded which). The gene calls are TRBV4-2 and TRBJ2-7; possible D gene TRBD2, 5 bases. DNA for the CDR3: TGTGCCAGCAGCCAAGACTCGGACTTTACCGGGCAGTACTTC. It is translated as CASSQDSDFTGQYF.